Listed here are 9 T cell receptor beta chains from one sample, sequenced in a study of blood T cell repertoires in COVID-19 (dated by TCRdb to 2020 to 2021). The library was obtained by the immunoSEQ multiplex PCR assay. This is the immuneACCESS table as TCRdb keeps it, with only in-frame sequences that have V and J called. A part of the clones is gone; compared with another copy, unresolved V genes explain less than half, and the rest is unexplained. The sample table contains approximately 150,000 clones; only one count was recorded for more than 70% of them. The top ten constitute around 1.5% of the sample. Sequencing input: peripheral blood. The source is a human donor in a cohort sampled during active COVID-19.

The chain couples TRBV7-2 to TRBJ2-1; TRBD2 matches at 10 bases. Germline assignment: CDR1 SGHTA and CDR2 FQGNSA. The V segment lost 5 bases and the J segment 8 bases; nucleotides outside the gene matches: 12. The CDR3 has 16 amino acids. The CDR3 loop is CASSARAGGRVDEQFF. For the CDR3, the DNA is TGTGCCAGCAGCGCACGAGCGGGGGGGCGGGTTGATGAGCAGTTCTTC.

The chain links TRBV3-1 (or the pseudogene TRBV3-2) to TRBJ1-1; a possible D gene is TRBD1 (5 bases). Germline CDR1 LGHDT, CDR2 YNNKEL (reference sequence). The CDR3 extends over 11 amino acids. V lost 1 base, J lost 8 bases, and 5 bases lay in between. The CDR3 sequence: CASSQGTEAFF. The DNA for the CDR3 is TGTGCCAGCAGCCAAGGGACAGAAGCTTTCTTT.

The chain has TRBV2 and TRBJ1-5; TRBD1 aligns across 10 bases. V shed 2 bases and J 7 bases; nucleotides not matched to a gene: 11. The germline gives CDR1 SNHLY, CDR2 FYNNEI. The CDR3 spans 17 residues. The DNA of the CDR3 is TGTGCCAGCAGTGAATTATTGGGACAGGGGATGGGGCAGCCCCAGCATTTT. This codes for CASSELLGQGMGQPQHF.

The count of this clone is one. This rearrangement joins TRBV9 to TRBJ2-7, with 8 bases aligning to TRBD2. The V gene end was trimmed by 1 base and the J gene end by 2 bases; junction bases not matched to a gene: 5. Germline loops: CDR1 SGDLS, CDR2 YYNGEE. The CDR3 has 15 residues. The CDR3 protein is CASSVSAGVPYEQYF. CDR3 nucleotide sequence: TGTGCCAGCAGCGTATCAGCGGGAGTTCCCTACGAGCAGTACTTC.

This rearrangement joins TRBV19 to TRBJ1-5; a weak D match, TRBD1 (6 bases). The CDR3 totals 12 residues. Trimming removed 9 bases from V and 7 bases from J, with 13 bases in between. Germline CDR1 LNHDA, CDR2 SQIVND (reference sequence). This CDR3 reads CASQQGDQPQHF. CDR3 DNA sequence: TGTGCCAGCCAACAGGGAGACCAGCCCCAGCATTTT.

The genes are TRBV4-1 and TRBJ2-3; tentatively, D is TRBD2 (7 bases). The CDR3 is 15 amino acids. Germline V gene sequence: CDR1 MGHRA, CDR2 YSYEKL. Trimming left V 2 bases short and J 5 bases short, with 14 bases between. The CDR3, as DNA: TGCGCCAGCAGCCAATATGGGGGGGCAGGAGATACGCAGTATTTT. Its translation is CASSQYGGAGDTQYF.

The chain carries TRBV4-1 and TRBJ1-1; a possible D gene is TRBD1 (6 bases). V lost 3 bases, J lost 2 bases, and 13 bases lay in between. This CDR3 comprises 15 residues. The germline V gene has CDR1 MGHRA and CDR2 YSYEKL. In DNA form, the CDR3 reads TGCGCCAGCAGCCAGTACAGGGAACTTAACACTGAAGCTTTCTTT. It specifies CASSQYRELNTEAFF.

V usage is TRBV7-8 and J usage is TRBJ2-3, with 10 bases fitting TRBD2. CDR1 and CDR2 from the germline V gene are SGHVS and FQNEAQ. V lost 0 bases to trimming and J lost 5 bases; unmatched junction nucleotides: 5. The CDR3 runs to 16 residues. CDR3 region: CASSLASGGRGDTQYF. The CDR3 DNA reads TGTGCCAGCAGCTTAGCTAGCGGGGGGCGGGGAGATACGCAGTATTTT. The full variable domain, completed using reference TRBV7-8 and TRBJ2-3, is GAGVSQSPRYKVAKRGQDVALRCDPISGHVSLFWYQQALGQGPEFLTYFQNEAQLDKSGLPSDRFFAERPEGSVSTLKIQRTQQEDSAVYLCASSLASGGRGDTQYFGPGTRLTVL.

This sequence joins TRBV9 and TRBJ2-3; maybe TRBD2 (6 bases). Germline V gene sequence: CDR1 SGDLS, CDR2 YYNGEE. The CDR3 totals 15 residues. Trimming shortened V by 0 bases and J by 5 bases, and 13 bases separated the two germline ends. CDR3 nucleotide sequence: TGTGCCAGCAGCGTAGCGGGGGTGGTCCAAGATACGCAGTATTTT. Protein product: CASSVAGVVQDTQYF.